Each of the 16 T cell receptor beta chains below was sequenced from the same sample in a study of T cell repertoires in cytomegalovirus infection. TCRdb analysed the reads with MiXCR anew, one entry per CDR3 protein. The profile shows 400,000 or so distinct CDR3 sequences, around 32% of them singletons. What was sequenced was PBMCs. The receptors shown here come from a human donor in good health (CMV status not recorded). Some clones in this sample may be carry-over from other donors' samples.

As concerns this clonotype: Germline is not matched at one junction end, which may reflect a read error. V gene TRBV6-6 combines with J gene TRBJ2-5, with 8 bases lining up with TRBD1. The CDR3 runs 16 residues. Per the germline V gene, CDR1 is MNHNY and CDR2 is SVGAGI (reference sequence). CDR3 coding DNA: TGTGCCAGCAGGCCGAGGGGGGACAGGATCCAAGAGACCCGGTACTTC. Encoded protein: CASRPRGDRIQETRYF.

The J gene is TRBJ2-7, the V gene TRBV20-1; 10 bases are a match to TRBD1. CDR1 DFQATT and CDR2 SNEGSKA come from the germline V gene (reference sequence). The CDR3 consists of 13 residues. With V trimmed by 4 bases and J by 5 bases, 5 bases remained unmatched. CDR3 DNA: TGCAGTGCTACGGGACAGGGGAGTCACGAGCAGTACTTC. It encodes CSATGQGSHEQYF.

This clonotype was counted between two and nine times. The rearrangement links TRBV5-4 to TRBJ2-3; no clear D. Looked up from germline, CDR1 is SGHNT and CDR2 is YYREEE (reference sequence). The length of the CDR3 is 16 residues. V shed 0 bases and J shed 0 bases, with 11 bases lying between them. The CDR3 nucleotides are TGTGCCAGCAGCTTGGTGGGTCGGGCGAGCACAGATACGCAGTATTTT. It specifies CASSLVGRASTDTQYF.

This clonotype was detected a few times. The CDR3 region is CASSSDEGTDTQYF. The CDR3 DNA reads TGTGCCAGCAGTTCGGACGAGGGCACAGATACGCAGTATTTT. This sequence joins TRBV6-2 or TRBV6-3 and TRBJ2-3; D gene uncertain. The CDR3 contains 14 residues. Trimming stripped 4 bases from V and 1 base from J, with 9 bases between. The germline gives CDR1 MNHEY, CDR2 SVGEGT.

To note about this clonotype: One end of the junction varies from germline; a read error may be responsible. J is TRBJ1-3 and V is TRBV20-1; 7 positions agree with TRBD1. Germline V CDR1 and CDR2: DFQATT, SNEGSKA (reference sequence). The CDR3 consists of 11 residues. This CDR3 is CSAPWTGMGIF. DNA for the CDR3: TGCAGTGCTCCGTGGACAGGCATGGGAATTTTT.

V usage is TRBV6-8 and J usage is TRBJ2-1; 12 positions match TRBD1. V gave up 5 bases and J gave up 9 bases; unmatched junction bases: 29. Looked up from germline, CDR1 is MNHGY and CDR2 is SAAAGT. The CDR3 consists of 22 residues. CDR3 bases: TGTGCCAGCAGTCCTGGGACAGGGGGAGTAACATTGTGGGGACAGGGGGCAGGTGAGCAGTTCTTC. Its protein is CASSPGTGGVTLWGQGAGEQFF.

The J gene is TRBJ1-1, the V gene TRBV12-5, with a possible D match to TRBD1 (5 bases). Between the trimmed V and J ends, which lost 5 bases and 7 bases, there was a span of 17 bases. The CDR3 is made up of 14 amino acids. Germline V CDR1 and CDR2: LGHNT, FRNRAP. The chain's CDR3 is CASGTSRERGEAFF. CDR3 DNA sequence: TGTGCTAGTGGTACCTCCAGGGAACGGGGTGAAGCTTTCTTT.

In regard to this clonotype: This clone may be a read error of a much larger clone one base away. This chain connects TRBV7-2 to TRBJ2-3, with a tentative D call TRBD2 (7 bases). Deletions cut 6 bases from V and 4 bases from J, with 26 bases between. Germline CDR1 and CDR2: SGHTA and FQGNSA. The CDR3 spans 18 residues. The CDR3 here is CASSPQWLGGGTSDTQYF. CDR3 DNA: TGTGCCAGCAGTCCGCAATGGCTTGGCGGGGGCACCTCAGATACGCAGTATTTT.

This clonotype was observed a few times. V gene TRBV19 combines with J gene TRBJ1-1; D is unresolved. CDR1 and CDR2 (germline): LNHDA, SQIVND (reference sequence). Trimming cost V 3 bases and J 1 base, with 12 bases left between them. This CDR3 has 15 residues. The CDR3 reads CASSIGVSWNTEAFF. CDR3 nucleotide sequence: TGTGCCAGTAGTATCGGGGTTTCGTGGAACACTGAAGCTTTCTTT.

Notes on this clonotype: A read error may produce the germline difference seen at one junction end. J is TRBJ1-2 and V is TRBV7-2, with 8 positions matching TRBD1. The CDR3 length is 13 residues. CDR1 is SGHTA, CDR2 FQGNSA, per germline. For the CDR3, the DNA is TGTGCCAGCAGCCGGACAGGGAGTATTGGCTACAACTTC. Translation gives CASSRTGSIGYNF.

In this sample, this clonotype turned up a few times. The genes are TRBV20-1 and TRBJ1-5, with D tentatively TRBD1 (5 bases). Germline CDR1 reads DFQATT; CDR2 reads SNEGSKA (reference sequence). Trimming took off 1 base at V and 4 bases at J, with 14 bases between the two ends. The length of the CDR3 is 15 residues. The CDR3 sequence: CSARAHGAANQPQHF. In DNA, the CDR3 is TGCAGTGCTAGAGCTCACGGGGCGGCGAATCAGCCCCAGCATTTT.

Details on this clonotype: With a much larger clone just one base away, this may be a read error. The genes are TRBV4-3 and TRBJ2-7, with 10 bases aligning to TRBD1. Germline V gene sequence: CDR1 LGHNA, CDR2 YSLEER. This CDR3 has 14 amino acids. Here the CDR3 DNA reads TGCGCCAGCAGTCCCGGGACAGGGGACTACGAGCAGTGCTTC. Translated, it gives CASSPGTGDYEQCF.

About this clonotype: Sequence at one end of the junction differs from germline and may be a read error. The genes are TRBV11-2 and TRBJ2-5; the match to TRBD2 covers 10 bases. CDR1 is SGHAT and CDR2 is FQNNGV in the germline V gene. The CDR3 totals 16 residues. Written as DNA, the CDR3 is TGTGCCAGGAGCTTAGGACTAGCGGTGGGGCAAGAGACCCAGTACTTC. This encodes CARSLGLAVGQETQYF.

On this clonotype: At one of its ends the junction is not consistent with the germline gene, which may arise from a read error. This rearrangement joins TRBV12-3 or TRBV12-4 to TRBJ1-3; D is possibly TRBD1 (5 bases). The CDR3 has 13 residues. CDR3 residues: CASNTGTGNSIYF. Here the CDR3 DNA reads TGTGCCAGCAACACCGGGACTGGAAACTCCATATATTTT.

A note on this clonotype: This likely comes from a read error, as the CDR3 has no conserved phenylalanine or tryptophan at its end. No DNA is shown, since the ends of the CDR3 on it are uncertain; the CDR3 is the one TCRdb lists. The V and J genes are TRBV7-6 and TRBJ2-2; TRBD1, the table's D call, was not compared with the DNA. The CDR3 is 15 residues long, counting both termini. Germline values: CDR1 SGHVS, CDR2 FNYEAQ. The CDR3: CASRRSRAGTGEQFL.

As to this clonotype: A single base separates this from a much larger clone, so it may be a read error. V usage is TRBV11-2 and J usage is TRBJ2-1; possibly TRBD2 for D (5 bases). The CDR3 contains 17 residues. Germline V lookup: CDR1 SGHAT, CDR2 FQNNGV. This CDR3 reads CASSQIVGGPSYNEQLF. CDR3 bases: TGTGCCAGCAGCCAAATCGTGGGCGGGCCCTCCTACAATGAGCAGTTATTC.